The clone carrying this T cell receptor (beta chain) occurred once. What it binds is not known. The nonmyeloablative bone marrow transplants came from related graft donors, with transient mixed chimerism. This entry belongs to a study of Tregs in tolerant kidney transplant recipients. Overall study results and limits: Changing PCR primers prevented nucleotide comparison between some patients' samples.

The CDR3 is 15 residues long. V lost 1 base and J lost 4, with 11 bases in between. CDR1 MGHRA and CDR2 YSYEKL come from the germline V gene. Assay used: immunoSEQ multiplex PCR; TCRdb lists only in-frame clones, some missing. The data hold 95,000 or so clones, with approximately 93% observed a single time. Sequenced here: CD4+ T cells from blood (PBMCs), sampled 12 months after the transplant. The chain joins TRBV4-1 to TRBJ2-1, with D uncertain. The sequence derives from a human patient who received a combined kidney and bone marrow transplant. The graft donor may be the source of some T cells. CDR3 nucleotide sequence: TGCGCCAGCAGCCAAGGCGGAATGATTTACAATGAGCAGTTCTTC. It specifies CASSQGGMIYNEQFF.